This T cell receptor beta chain was retrieved from a study of T-cell memory formation after mild COVID-19. Remarks on this clonotype: Its cognate antigen is unknown.

Germline CDR1 and CDR2: SGHRS and YFSETQ. This CDR3 comprises 17 residues. After removal of 0 bases from V and 10 bases from J, the junction contained 11 bases not matched to a gene. Findings of the study overall: The finding that pre-infection memory included some responding clones suggested that cross-reactive memory joined.

TCRdb re-analysed the 5' RACE reads in MiXCR, keeping a single row per CDR3 protein. The sample carries roughly 300,000 distinct CDR3 sequences, around 8% recorded once. The chain is built from TRBV5-1 and TRBJ1-6; 9 bases line up with TRBD1. The sample consisted of PBMCs or a T cell subset sorted from them (not recorded which). This clonotype was obtained from a man in his late teens or twenties who had mild COVID-19 (a few samples of this study predate the infection). Cell type and time point are not known. The CDR3 DNA sequence: TGCGCCAGCAGCTTGGCCTCGGGACAGGGAATTGGATCACCCCTCCACTTT. Amino acids: CASSLASGQGIGSPLHF. The full variable domain, its missing parts supplied by reference TRBV5-1 and TRBJ1-6, is KAGVTQTPRYLIKTRGQQVTLSCSPISGHRSVSWYQQTPGQGLQFLFEYFSETQRNKGNFPGRFSGRQFSNSRSEMNVSTLELGDSALYLCASSLASGQGIGSPLHFGNGTRLTVT.